What follows are 28 T cell receptor beta chains derived from one specimen sequenced in a study of Ad26.COV2.S vaccination and SARS-CoV-2 variants. Method: immunoSEQ multiplex PCR; TCRdb's copy keeps in-frame clones and lacks some. Here the sample spans more than 250,000 clones, around 87% being singletons. Treatment noted: roughly 20 received Ad26.COV2.S at low or high dose, single or two shots; about 5 received placebo; per-sample allocation not given. Day 63 after the first vaccine or placebo injection was the time point for sampling. Here the sequenced sample was peripheral blood, taken in a trial of Ad26.COV2.S vaccine versus placebo. Source of these receptors: a person aged 18-60 years who received the Ad26.COV2.S COVID-19 vaccine or a placebo.

The chain links TRBV19 to TRBJ2-7; TRBD1 matches at 9 bases. The trim removed 3 bases at V and 3 bases at J, leaving 12 bases unmatched. The germline V gene encodes CDR1 LNHDA and CDR2 SQIVND (reference sequence). The length of the CDR3 is 17 residues. The CDR3: CASSIFLLGTGLYEQYF. As DNA, the CDR3 is TGTGCCAGTAGTATCTTCCTCCTGGGGACAGGGCTCTACGAGCAGTACTTC.

This clone was recorded once. The rearrangement links TRBV5-8 to TRBJ1-1, with D unclear. The CDR3 has 14 residues. Germline-derived CDR1 and CDR2 are SGHTS and YDEGEE. With 0 bases removed from V and 6 bases from J, the gap between germline ends came to 12 bases. CDR3 sequence reads: CASSLEPGSAEAFF. The DNA of the CDR3 is TGTGCCAGCAGCTTGGAGCCGGGAAGCGCTGAAGCTTTCTTT.

The rearrangement joins TRBV18 to TRBJ1-5; 7 nucleotides line up with TRBD1. The length of the CDR3 is 14 residues. Losses at the gene ends were 6 bases for V and 5 bases for J; bases not matched to a gene: 7. Per the germline V gene, CDR1 is KGHSH and CDR2 is LQKENI. As DNA, the CDR3 is TGTGCCAGCTCTCTACAGGGGACGGATCAGCCCCAGCATTTT. Its translation: CASSLQGTDQPQHF. Variable domain in full (rest from reference TRBV18 and TRBJ1-5): NAGVMQNPRHLVRRRGQEARLRCSPMKGHSHVYWYRQLPEEGLKFMVYLQKENIIDESGMPKERFSAEFPKEGPSILRIQQVVRGDSAAYFCASSLQGTDQPQHFGDGTRLSIL.

CDR3 sequence: CASSSYRASSTDTQYF. The DNA for the CDR3 is TGTGCCAGCAGCTCTTACAGGGCATCTAGCACAGATACGCAGTATTTT. The rearrangement links TRBV5-8 to TRBJ2-3; D is perhaps TRBD1 (6 bases). Per germline, CDR1 SGHTS and CDR2 YDEGEE. This CDR3 spans 16 amino acids. With 3 bases removed from V and 0 bases from J, the gap between germline ends came to 14 bases.

The rearrangement uses TRBV19 and TRBJ1-5; a possible D gene is TRBD1 (5 bases). With 7 bases removed from V and 5 bases from J, the gap between germline ends came to 9 bases. Germline CDR1 and CDR2: LNHDA and SQIVND (reference sequence). The CDR3 runs 12 residues. CDR3 residues: CASNPGDQPQHF. The CDR3 nucleotides read TGTGCCAGTAACCCGGGGGATCAGCCCCAGCATTTT.

This clone has only a few counts. The chain combines TRBV4-2 with TRBJ2-3, with 14 bases identical to TRBD2. CDR3 length: 20 amino acids. V lost 4 bases to trimming and J lost 4 bases; unmatched junction nucleotides: 16. From germline, CDR1 is LGHNA and CDR2 YNFKEQ. The CDR3: CASSPSPGLAGDGVADTQYF. CDR3 sequence (DNA): TGTGCCAGCAGCCCCTCTCCGGGACTAGCGGGAGATGGGGTCGCAGATACGCAGTATTTT.

This rearrangement joins TRBV9 to TRBJ2-2; D not resolved. This CDR3 has 13 residues. Germline V CDR1 and CDR2: SGDLS, YYNGEE. Trimming cost V 3 bases and J 5 bases, with 8 bases left between them. The CDR3 loop reads CASSAEWTGELFF. The DNA of the CDR3 is TGTGCCAGCAGCGCCGAGTGGACCGGGGAGCTGTTTTTT.

For this clone: At one end the junction does not follow the germline gene, possibly because of a read error. V gene TRBV20-1 combines with J gene TRBJ1-1; D not resolved. The CDR3 contains 11 residues. Germline V gene data show CDR1 as DFQATT and CDR2 as SNEGSKA (reference sequence). CDR3 residues: CSARGVTEAFF. CDR3 in DNA: TGCAGTGCGAGAGGAGTAACTGAAGCTTTCTTT.

This clone was counted between two and nine times. The rearrangement uses TRBV11-2 and TRBJ2-6, with D maybe TRBD1 (7 bases). The V gene's germline CDR1 is SGHAT and CDR2 FQNNGV. Between the trimmed V and J ends, which lost 2 bases and 0 bases, there was a span of 8 bases. The CDR3 length is 16 residues. DNA of the CDR3: TGTGCCAGCAGCTTACAGGGGGGCTCTGGGGCCAACGTCCTGACTTTC. Protein product: CASSLQGGSGANVLTF.

In its sample, this clone was seen once. This rearrangement joins TRBV15 to TRBJ1-2; D is unresolved. Germline V CDR1 and CDR2: LNHNV, YYDKDF (reference sequence). Trimming left V 4 bases short and J 2 bases short, with 8 bases between. The CDR3 length is 13 residues. The CDR3 reads CATSKGYNYGYTF. In nucleotides, the CDR3 is TGTGCCACCAGCAAGGGTTACAACTATGGCTACACCTTC. Full variable domain (outside the CDR3, taken from reference TRBV15 and TRBJ1-2): DAMVIQNPRYQVTQFGKPVTLSCSQTLNHNVMYWYQQKSSQAPKLLFHYYDKDFNNEADTPDNFQSRRPNTSFCFLDIRSPGLGDTAMYLCATSKGYNYGYTFGSGTRLTVV.

The CDR3 loop is CASSPPGAAYEQYF. For the CDR3, the DNA is TGTGCCAGCAGCCCCCCCGGGGCCGCTTACGAGCAGTACTTC. J is TRBJ2-7 and V is TRBV11-2, with D tentatively TRBD1 or TRBD2 (5 bases each). Trimming stripped 5 bases from V and 4 bases from J, with 15 bases between. The CDR3 runs to 14 residues. Germline values: CDR1 SGHAT, CDR2 FQNNGV.

This sequence joins TRBV25-1 and TRBJ1-2, with TRBD1 identical over 7 bases. This CDR3 has 15 amino acids. Germline CDR1 MGHDK, CDR2 SYGVNS. With V trimmed by 3 bases and J by 1 base, 5 bases remained unmatched. Here the CDR3 reads CASSEIGTVNYGYTF. Written as DNA, the CDR3 is TGTGCCAGCAGTGAGATTGGGACAGTTAACTATGGCTACACCTTC.

V usage is TRBV25-1 and J usage is TRBJ1-1, with D unclear. The CDR3 sequence is 11 residues long. Trimming stripped 4 bases from V and 11 bases from J, with 11 bases between. Germline-derived CDR1 and CDR2 are MGHDK and SYGVNS. CDR3 region: CASSGWRMAFF. The CDR3 DNA sequence: TGTGCCAGCAGTGGATGGAGGATGGCTTTCTTT.

The V gene is TRBV19, the J gene TRBJ1-1; weak D call: TRBD1 (5 bases). V lost 7 bases and J 4 bases, leaving 16 bases between the germline ends. This CDR3 has 14 residues. CDR1 is LNHDA and CDR2 is SQIVND in the germline V gene (reference sequence). The CDR3 region is CASNVLRGGTEAFF. The DNA of the CDR3 is TGTGCCAGTAACGTTCTCCGGGGGGGCACTGAAGCTTTCTTT.

The chain recombines TRBV10-3 with TRBJ2-5; D unclear. Germline CDR1 is ENHRY and CDR2 is SYGVKD. The CDR3 spans 13 residues. Trimming took 6 bases from V and 5 from J, leaving 13 bases between them. DNA of the CDR3: TGTGCCATCAGGGACCGATCCCAGGAGACCCAGTACTTC. It codes for CAIRDRSQETQYF.

This rearrangement joins TRBV2 to TRBJ1-1; D not resolved. V was clipped by 3 bases and J by 1 base, with 18 bases between them. CDR3 length: 17 amino acids. The germline V gene encodes CDR1 SNHLY and CDR2 FYNNEI. The CDR3 is CASSEGRRFLGNTEAFF. DNA for the CDR3: TGTGCCAGCAGTGAGGGGAGGAGATTTTTGGGGAACACTGAAGCTTTCTTT.

The chain joins TRBV4-3 to TRBJ1-1, with D hard to call. Per the germline V gene, CDR1 is LGHNA and CDR2 is YSLEER. The CDR3 is 14 residues long. V gave up 0 bases and J gave up 1 base, with 6 bases separating them. CDR3 in amino acids: CASSQDLGNTEAFF. The CDR3, as DNA: TGCGCCAGCAGCCAAGATTTGGGGAACACTGAAGCTTTCTTT.

The gene calls are TRBV19 and TRBJ2-5; D remains ambiguous. V was trimmed by 5 bases and J by 4 bases, leaving 11 bases between them. CDR3 length equals 13 residues. From germline, CDR1 is LNHDA and CDR2 SQIVND (reference sequence). The CDR3 reads CASSLWSTETQYF. The CDR3 coding sequence is TGTGCCAGTAGTCTCTGGTCTACAGAGACCCAGTACTTC.

This chain connects TRBV5-6 to TRBJ2-5; D uncertain. Germline CDR1 SGHDT, CDR2 YYEEEE. The V and J ends lost 1 base and 4 bases respectively, with 11 bases between them. This CDR3 spans 14 amino acids. The CDR3 DNA follows: TGTGCCAGCAGCTTGCCCACCCCGCGAGAGACCCAGTACTTC. Amino acids: CASSLPTPRETQYF.

The chain's CDR3 is CASSLQGDGGYTF. The CDR3 DNA follows: TGCGCCAGCAGCTTGCAAGGAGACGGTGGCTACACCTTC. The chain employs TRBV5-1 and TRBJ1-2; D unresolved. This CDR3 is 13 amino acids long. Trimming pared 1 base from V and 7 bases from J, leaving 11 bases between. The germline CDR1 and CDR2 sequences are SGHRS and YFSETQ.

This clone has just one count. This rearrangement joins TRBV5-1 to TRBJ2-2; D is possibly TRBD1 or TRBD2 (5 bases each). The ends were cut back, 5 bases at V and 0 bases at J, with 8 bases in the middle. The CDR3 is 14 residues long. Germline values: CDR1 SGHRS, CDR2 YFSETQ. The DNA of the CDR3 is TGCGCCAGCAGGTGGGGACCGAACACCGGGGAGCTGTTTTTT. Protein sequence: CASRWGPNTGELFF.

The chain couples TRBV30 to TRBJ1-3, with D possibly being TRBD1 (5 bases). The ends were cut back, 2 bases at V and 0 bases at J, with 11 bases in the middle. This CDR3 is built from 15 residues. Germline CDR1 reads GTSNPN; CDR2 reads SVGIG (reference sequence). The CDR3 sequence: CAWSRSGISGNTIYF. The CDR3 DNA reads as TGTGCCTGGAGTCGGTCAGGGATCTCTGGAAACACCATATATTTT.

For the CDR3, the DNA is TGCGCCAGCAGCCTCTGGAACGGGAGGGCCTACAATGAGCAGTTCTTC. Translating gives CASSLWNGRAYNEQFF. The chain combines TRBV5-1 with TRBJ2-1; 8 nucleotides match TRBD2. CDR1 and CDR2 (germline): SGHRS, YFSETQ. The CDR3 is 16 amino acids. Trimming cost V 4 bases and J 2 bases; bases outside gene matches: 8.

This clone was detected ten times or more. This chain uses TRBV15 with TRBJ1-5; 7 bases line up with TRBD1. This CDR3 has 18 amino acids. Unmatched junction bases numbered 11, after V lost 0 bases and J lost 3 bases. In germline, CDR1 is LNHNV, CDR2 YYDKDF (reference sequence). CDR3 in DNA: TGTGCCACCAGCAGAGACCGAGTAACAGGGGCCCCCAATCAGCCCCAGCATTTT. It is translated as CATSRDRVTGAPNQPQHF.

The count of this clone is one. This chain joins TRBV16 and TRBJ1-2, with unresolved D. Trimming shortened V by 0 bases and J by 8 bases, and 4 bases separated the two germline ends. This CDR3 has 11 residues. Germline V CDR1 and CDR2: KGHSY, FQNENV. The DNA for the CDR3 is TGTGCCAGCAGCCAATCGGTCGGCTACACCTTC. Its translation: CASSQSVGYTF. Together with reference TRBV16 and TRBJ1-2, the CDR3 gives the full variable domain: GEEVAQTPKHLVRGEGQKAKLYCAPIKGHSYVFWYQQVLKNEFKFLISFQNENVFDETGMPKERFSAKCLPNSPCSLEIQATKLEDSAVYFCASSQSVGYTFGSGTRLTVV.

A few counts support this clone. The same CDR3 is also encoded by other DNA sequences in this sample. The rearrangement joins TRBV18 to TRBJ1-2, with D unresolved. The CDR3 runs 12 residues. The germline V gene has CDR1 KGHSH and CDR2 LQKENI. V was cut by 3 bases and J by 5 bases, with 7 bases left in between. CDR3 amino acids: CASSPRGYGYTF. CDR3 nucleotide sequence: TGTGCCAGCTCACCCCGCGGGTATGGCTACACCTTC. Supplemented by reference TRBV18 and TRBJ1-2, the full variable domain reads NAGVMQNPRHLVRRRGQEARLRCSPMKGHSHVYWYRQLPEEGLKFMVYLQKENIIDESGMPKERFSAEFPKEGPSILRIQQVVRGDSAAYFCASSPRGYGYTFGSGTRLTVV.

The V call is TRBV29-1, the J call TRBJ1-2; 7 bases are shared with TRBD1. CDR1 and CDR2 (germline): SQVTM, ANQGSEA. V was pared by 7 bases and J by 6 bases, with 8 bases of the junction left unmatched. The CDR3 is made up of 12 amino acids. The CDR3 is CSGDGTDDGYTF. In DNA form, the CDR3 reads TGCAGCGGGGACGGGACAGACGATGGCTACACCTTC.

V gene TRBV6-2 or TRBV6-3 combines with J gene TRBJ1-1; D unclear. Germline lookup yields CDR1 MNHEY and CDR2 SVGEGT. CDR3 size: 12 residues. Between the trimmed V and J ends, which lost 4 bases and 3 bases, there was a span of 6 bases. The CDR3 protein is CASSSRYTEAFF. CDR3 sequence (DNA): TGTGCCAGCAGTTCTAGATACACTGAAGCTTTCTTT.